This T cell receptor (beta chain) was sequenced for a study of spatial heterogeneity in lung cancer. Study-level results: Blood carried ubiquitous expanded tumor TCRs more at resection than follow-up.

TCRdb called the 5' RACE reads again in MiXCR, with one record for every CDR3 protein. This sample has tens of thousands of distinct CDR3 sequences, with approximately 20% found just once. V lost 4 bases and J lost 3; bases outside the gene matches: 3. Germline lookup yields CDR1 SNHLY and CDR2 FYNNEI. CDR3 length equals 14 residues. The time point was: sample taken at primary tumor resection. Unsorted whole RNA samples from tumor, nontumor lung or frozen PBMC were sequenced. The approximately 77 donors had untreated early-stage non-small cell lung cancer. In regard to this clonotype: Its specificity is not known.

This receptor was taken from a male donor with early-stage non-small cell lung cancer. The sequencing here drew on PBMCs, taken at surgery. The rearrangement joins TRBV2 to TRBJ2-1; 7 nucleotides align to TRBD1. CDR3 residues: CASSGQGYYNEQFF. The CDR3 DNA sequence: TGTGCCAGCAGTGGACAGGGTTACTACAATGAGCAGTTCTTC.